This passage covers 27 T cell receptor beta chains from one sample sequenced in a study of regulatory T cells in long-lasting Graves disease. Stated time point: persistent/refractory GD, antithyroid drugs over 5 years with positive TRAb. Preparation of the TCR library used RNA extracted from PBMCs. The authors built TCR beta libraries using iRepertoire HTBI primers and Arm-PCR of CDR3 regions. Via MiXCR, TCRdb re-called the multiplex PCR reads, giving one row per CDR3 protein. Of about 460,000 distinct CDR3 sequences detected, 20% to 25% appear once; the ten largest clones hold about 12%. The material was peripheral blood mononuclear cells (PBMCs), obtained when the disease was refractory, from a patient treated with antithyroid drugs. Receptors were obtained from a female donor with Graves disease.

The chain links TRBV28 to TRBJ2-3; 7 bases fit TRBD2. CDR1 is MDHEN and CDR2 is SYDVKM in the germline V gene. The CDR3 runs 15 residues. Losses at the gene ends were 8 bases for V and 1 base for J; bases not matched to a gene: 9. CDR3 coding DNA: TGTGCCAGCGGGACTACCCCCGGGGGCACAGATACGCAGTATTTT. It codes for CASGTTPGGTDTQYF.

This clonotype has only a few counts. A far larger clone is one base from this, pointing to a likely read error. V is TRBV6-1 and J is TRBJ2-7; D gene uncertain. V was shortened by 6 bases and J by 2 bases, with 5 bases between the two germline ends. The CDR3 runs 11 residues. CDR1 MNHNS and CDR2 SASEGT come from the germline V gene. CDR3 nucleotide sequence: TGTGCCAGCAGCTGCACCTACGAGCAGTACTTC. Residues: CASSCTYEQYF.

In this sample, this clonotype turned up a few times. The rearrangement joins TRBV20-1 to TRBJ2-5; 15 bases line up with TRBD2. After removal of 1 base from V and 2 bases from J, the junction contained 8 bases not matched to a gene. The CDR3 has 18 residues. The germline V gene encodes CDR1 DFQATT and CDR2 SNEGSKA (reference sequence). The CDR3 reads CSARAPLGTSGGQETQYF. The CDR3 DNA follows: TGCAGTGCTAGAGCTCCTTTAGGGACTAGCGGGGGGCAAGAGACCCAGTACTTC.

This clonotype was seen a handful of times. The rearrangement uses TRBV20-1 and TRBJ2-7, with 8 bases matching TRBD2. This CDR3 has 17 residues. The V segment lost 2 bases and the J segment 1 base; nucleotides outside the gene matches: 13. The germline V gene encodes CDR1 DFQATT and CDR2 SNEGSKA (reference sequence). This chain's CDR3 is CSARPAERAGGSYEQYF. CDR3 in DNA: TGCAGTGCTAGACCCGCGGAGAGGGCGGGAGGTTCCTACGAGCAGTACTTC.

This clonotype occurred a few times. J is TRBJ2-7 and V is TRBV20-1; TRBD1 agrees at 10 bases. The CDR3 is 14 residues long. The germline gives CDR1 DFQATT, CDR2 SNEGSKA (reference sequence). Unmatched junction bases numbered 6, after V lost 5 bases and J lost 2 bases. The CDR3 DNA is TGCAGTGCTCGAACCGGGACAGGGGCCTACGAGCAGTACTTC. Its translation is CSARTGTGAYEQYF.

This clonotype showed up just a few times. The V and J genes are TRBV19 and TRBJ2-2; 7 bases are a match to TRBD2. This CDR3 has 16 amino acids. CDR1 and CDR2 (germline): LNHDA, SQIVND (reference sequence). V trimming: 3 bases; J trimming: 4 bases; junction bases outside the gene matches: 8. Here the CDR3 reads CASSMASGGSTGELFF. The CDR3 DNA reads as TGTGCCAGTAGTATGGCTTCCGGCGGGAGCACCGGGGAGCTGTTTTTT.

The chain recombines TRBV7-2 with TRBJ1-6, with D possibly TRBD1 on 5 matching bases. The CDR3 contains 16 residues. The germline V gene has CDR1 SGHTA and CDR2 FQGNSA. Trimming took off 2 bases at V and 7 bases at J, with 15 bases between the two ends. The CDR3 coding sequence is TGTGCCAGCAGCTTAAGGGGTCTGATTGTAAATTCACCCCTCCACTTT. This codes for CASSLRGLIVNSPLHF.

This clonotype occurred a few times. The chain recombines TRBV14 with TRBJ1-2; D is uncertain. Trimming took 0 bases from V and 2 from J, leaving 7 bases between them. The CDR3 is made up of 14 amino acids. From germline, CDR1 is SGHDN and CDR2 FVKESK. CDR3 loop: CASSQESTNYGYTF. CDR3 DNA: TGTGCCAGCAGCCAAGAGTCCACGAACTATGGCTACACCTTC.

This clonotype showed up just a few times. The chain uses TRBV11-3 and TRBJ1-1, with D perhaps TRBD1 (6 bases). Germline CDR1 is SGHNT and CDR2 is YENEEA. The CDR3 totals 15 residues. V was pared by 5 bases and J by 4 bases, with 17 bases between. CDR3 residues: CASSPDGGLGTEAFF. The CDR3, as DNA: TGTGCCAGCAGCCCCGATGGGGGGCTCGGCACTGAAGCTTTCTTT. Supplemented by reference TRBV11-3 and TRBJ1-1, the full variable domain reads EAGVVQSPRYKIIEKKQPVAFWCNPISGHNTLYWYLQNLGQGPELLIRYENEEAVDDSQLPKDRFSAERLKGVDSTLKIQPAELGDSAVYLCASSPDGGLGTEAFFGQGTRLTVV.

At least ten counts were recorded for this clonotype. The rearrangement joins TRBV2 to TRBJ2-2; no reliable D call. The ends were cut back, 6 bases at V and 2 bases at J, with 10 bases in the middle. Germline V gene lookup returns CDR1 SNHLY and CDR2 FYNNEI. The CDR3 length is 14 residues. CDR3: CASSLQLNTGELFF. The DNA for the CDR3 is TGTGCCAGCAGCCTTCAGCTAAACACCGGGGAGCTGTTTTTT.

This clonotype was detected only once. This sequence joins TRBV7-2 and TRBJ1-6; D gene unclear. This CDR3 region has 13 residues. In germline, CDR1 is SGHTA, CDR2 FQGNSA. V lost 6 bases and J 7 bases, leaving 10 bases between the germline ends. The CDR3 coding sequence is TGTGCCAGCAGGAGTACCCGGAATTCACCCCTCCACTTT. It encodes CASRSTRNSPLHF.

This clonotype was seen ten or more times. The V gene is TRBV7-9, the J gene TRBJ2-7; 8 nucleotides align to TRBD1. The CDR3 is made up of 15 amino acids. The V and J ends lost 5 bases and 1 base, in that order; junction bases with no gene match: 7. Per the germline V gene, CDR1 is SEHNR and CDR2 is FQNEAQ (reference sequence). CDR3 in DNA: TGTGCCAGCAGCCTACGGACAGGGAGTTCCTACGAGCAGTACTTC. This encodes CASSLRTGSSYEQYF. The whole variable domain, remainder taken from reference TRBV7-9 and TRBJ2-7, is DTGVSQNPRHKITKRGQNVTFRCDPISEHNRLYWYRQTLGQGPEFLTYFQNEAQLEKSRLLSDRFSAERPKGSFSTLEIQRTEQGDSAMYLCASSLRTGSSYEQYFGPGTRLTVT.

The table lists this clonotype with many counts. The chain employs TRBV28 and TRBJ1-2, with 7 positions matching TRBD1. CDR1 is MDHEN and CDR2 is SYDVKM in the germline V gene. The J segment lost 3 bases and the V segment lost 6 bases, leaving 16 bases of the junction unmatched. The CDR3 loop spans 17 amino acids. The CDR3 nucleotides are TGTGCCAGCAGCATCGGGACGAGGGGGCGACCCTACTATGGCTACACCTTC. Translating it yields CASSIGTRGRPYYGYTF.

This clonotype was recorded a few times. V is TRBV10-3 and J is TRBJ1-3; D is unresolved. The germline CDR1 and CDR2 sequences are ENHRY and SYGVKD. CDR3 length: 13 residues. The germline V and J ends were trimmed by 6 bases and 2 bases, with 8 bases remaining between them. The CDR3 coding sequence is TGTGCCATCAGAGTGGGAACTGGAAACACCATATATTTT. Translating gives CAIRVGTGNTIYF.

This clonotype was observed at least ten times. The gene calls are TRBV15 and TRBJ1-5; D remains ambiguous. Germline V lookup: CDR1 LNHNV, CDR2 YYDKDF (reference sequence). Trimming stripped 8 bases from V and 2 bases from J, with 7 bases between. CDR3 size: 12 residues. In DNA form, the CDR3 reads TGTGCCACCGGAATGGGCAATCAGCCCCAGCATTTT. Its protein product is CATGMGNQPQHF.

The chain recombines TRBV29-1 with TRBJ2-7; possibly TRBD1 for D (6 bases). The germline V gene has CDR1 SQVTM and CDR2 ANQGSEA. This CDR3 is 12 amino acids long. V lost 6 bases to trimming and J lost 3 bases, with 12 bases between them. CDR3 loop: CSVRDIDYEQYF. The CDR3 DNA sequence: TGCAGCGTACGGGACATAGACTACGAGCAGTACTTC.

This clonotype was seen only a few times. CDR3 bases: TGTGCCAGCAGCCAAGATCAGGTCAGGGCTAATTCACCCCTCCACTTT. It translates to CASSQDQVRANSPLHF. V is TRBV3-2 and J is TRBJ1-6; no check of the table's D call, TRBD1, against the DNA was made. TRBV3-2 is assigned pseudogene status. The CDR3 is 16 amino acids.

Comment on this clonotype: Since a much larger clone is just one base distant, this may be a read error. The chain joins TRBV28 to TRBJ1-2, with D maybe TRBD1 (5 bases). The CDR3 extends over 11 amino acids. The germline gives CDR1 MDHEN, CDR2 SYDVKM. The CDR3 nucleotides read TGTGTCAGCAGTTTGGGGGAGGGCTACACCTTC. The encoded protein is CVSSLGEGYTF.

This clonotype was observed many times. This chain connects TRBV7-8 to TRBJ2-7; TRBD2 might be the D (6 bases). V shed 0 bases and J shed 0 bases, with 15 bases lying between them. Germline assignment: CDR1 SGHVS and CDR2 FQNEAQ. The CDR3 is 17 amino acids. In DNA, the CDR3 is TGTGCCAGCAGCTTAGCGCTGGGACTCAAGAACTCCTACGAGCAGTACTTC. Amino acid sequence: CASSLALGLKNSYEQYF.

Only a few counts were recorded for this clonotype. V and J are TRBV19 and TRBJ1-1, with unresolved D. Germline V CDR1 and CDR2: LNHDA, SQIVND (reference sequence). The CDR3 is 14 amino acids. The V end lost 3 bases, the J end lost 3 bases, and 11 bases lay between the germline ends. The CDR3 coding sequence is TGTGCCAGTAGTATCAACAGATGGGACACTGAAGCTTTCTTT. Protein sequence: CASSINRWDTEAFF.

This clonotype was picked up a small number of times. V gene TRBV28 combines with J gene TRBJ2-7; 9 positions match TRBD1. From germline, CDR1 is MDHEN and CDR2 SYDVKM. Losses at the gene ends were 3 bases for V and 10 bases for J; bases not matched to a gene: 7. The CDR3 length is 13 residues. Written as DNA, the CDR3 is TGTGCCAGCAGTTTGTCCGGGACAGGGATACAGTACTTC. The encoded protein is CASSLSGTGIQYF. The full variable domain, completed using reference TRBV28 and TRBJ2-7, is DVKVTQSSRYLVKRTGEKVFLECVQDMDHENMFWYRQDPGLGLRLIYFSYDVKMKEKGDIPEGYSVSREKKERFSLILESASTNQTSMYLCASSLSGTGIQYFGPGTRLTVT.

V gene TRBV14 combines with J gene TRBJ2-1; 13 nucleotides line up with TRBD2. Germline CDR1 and CDR2: SGHDN and FVKESK. The length of the CDR3 is 15 residues. Losses at the gene ends were 4 bases for V and 12 bases for J; bases not matched to a gene: 9. The CDR3 loop reads CASSPTSGGSRGQFF. Here the CDR3 DNA reads TGTGCCAGCAGCCCGACTAGCGGGGGGTCACGAGGGCAGTTCTTC. The full variable domain, completed using reference TRBV14 and TRBJ2-1, is EAGVTQFPSHSVIEKGQTVTLRCDPISGHDNLYWYRRVMGKEIKFLLHFVKESKQDESGMPNNRFLAERTGGTYSTLKVQPAELEDSGVYFCASSPTSGGSRGQFFGPGTRLTVL.

This clonotype was detected many times. V and J are TRBV20-1 and TRBJ1-1, with a weak D call TRBD1 (5 bases). Germline loops: CDR1 DFQATT, CDR2 SNEGSKA (reference sequence). Trimming took 5 bases from V and 5 from J, leaving 15 bases between them. The CDR3 consists of 13 residues. As DNA, the CDR3 is TGCAGTGCTCCGGGGCGGACGCGGACTGAAGCTTTCTTT. This gives the protein CSAPGRTRTEAFF.

As for this clonotype: A read error may produce the germline difference seen at one junction end. V usage is TRBV7-7 and J usage is TRBJ2-1, with TRBD2 matching 8 bases. Germline CDR1 is SSHAT and CDR2 is FNYEAQ (reference sequence). This CDR3 has 16 amino acids. The CDR3 DNA reads as TGTGCTAGCAGCTTAGGGAACGGGGGGGCCTCGAATGAGCAGTTCTTC. Encoded protein: CASSLGNGGASNEQFF.

Ten or more counts support this clonotype. The chain carries TRBV12-3 or TRBV12-4 and TRBJ2-2; TRBD1 is a possible D gene (5 bases). The V end lost 7 bases, the J end lost 5 bases, and 11 bases lay between the germline ends. CDR3 size: 13 residues. Written as DNA, the CDR3 is TGTGCCAGCACTCCTAAGGGGACCGGGGAGCTGTTTTTT. Its translation: CASTPKGTGELFF.

This clonotype was seen more than once but under ten times. This rearrangement joins TRBV7-6 to TRBJ2-1; 9 nucleotides line up with TRBD2. Germline CDR1 is SGHVS and CDR2 is FNYEAQ. CDR3 length equals 18 residues. With V trimmed by 5 bases and J by 7 bases, 18 bases remained unmatched. The CDR3 sequence: CASSVPLAGTLTSNEQFF. As DNA, the CDR3 is TGTGCCAGCAGCGTGCCCCTAGCGGGAACTCTGACGAGTAATGAGCAGTTCTTC.

This clonotype was seen only a few times. The CDR3 DNA reads TGCGCCAGCAGCTTGTCCTCAGGGATTAACTACGAGCAGTACTTC. This encodes CASSLSSGINYEQYF. The gene calls are TRBV5-1 and TRBJ2-7; maybe TRBD1 (5 bases). V dropped 1 base and J dropped 3 bases, with 14 bases sitting between them. CDR1 is SGHRS and CDR2 is YFSETQ in the germline V gene. The CDR3 sequence is 15 residues long.